Listed below are T cell receptor beta chains from one sample, sequenced in a study of blood T cell repertoires in COVID-19. Produced via immunoSEQ multiplex PCR; TCRdb's table is partial and in-frame only. The sample comprises about 160,000 clones, around 80% of which are singletons, and around 19% rests with the top ten. Sequenced input: peripheral blood. These receptors all stem from a woman at least 80 years old with acute or convalescent COVID-19. CDR3s include the opening cysteine and the closing phenylalanine or tryptophan. The order of the fields is CDR3 protein, CDR3 DNA, V gene, clone size, J gene, D gene. D genes are given only for firm matches. Rows may omit the clone size; those that give it use once, few, many or a size class.

CASSFAGLAGGNYEQYF TGTGCCAGCAGTTTCGCGGGACTAGCGGGGGGAAACTACGAGCAGTACTTC TRBV27 NA TRBJ2-7 TRBD2
CASSAQWGRSNEQYF TGTGCCAGCAGTGCTCAATGGGGGCGGTCGAACGAGCAGTACTTC TRBV27 NA TRBJ2-7 NA
CASSLQGAGTGELFF TGTGCCAGCAGCTTACAGGGGGCGGGCACCGGGGAGCTGTTTTTT TRBV7-2 once TRBJ2-2 TRBD1
CASSLGAGAGEQFF TGTGCCAGCAGCTTGGGCGCAGGGGCTGGTGAGCAGTTCTTC TRBV13 NA TRBJ2-1 NA
CASSQGTPNEKLFF TGTGCCAGCAGCCAAGGGACACCCAATGAAAAACTGTTTTTT TRBV3-1/TRBV3-2 NA TRBJ1-4 NA
CASSIRQGSAKNIQYF TGTGCCAGTAGTATACGGCAGGGTAGCGCCAAAAACATTCAGTACTTC TRBV19 NA TRBJ2-4 NA
CASSLGGQGWNTEAFF TGTGCCAGCAGTTTAGGCGGACAGGGTTGGAACACTGAAGCTTTCTTT TRBV27 few TRBJ1-1 TRBD1
CASSLGGGTDTQYF TGTGCCAGCTCCCTGGGGGGGGGCACAGATACGCAGTATTTT TRBV6-5 NA TRBJ2-3 TRBD2
CASSVGTRPYEQYF TGTGCCAGCAGCGTAGGGACACGGCCCTACGAGCAGTACTTC TRBV9 NA TRBJ2-7 NA
CASSEQSYGYTF TGTGCCAGTAGTGAACAGTCCTATGGCTACACCTTC TRBV19 NA TRBJ1-2 NA
CASSYSGQGVNQPQHF TGTGCCAGCAGTTACTCGGGACAGGGAGTCAATCAGCCCCAGCATTTT TRBV6-5 NA TRBJ1-5 TRBD1
CAISESLQGANSPLHF TGTGCCATCAGTGAGTCTTTACAGGGGGCCAATTCACCCCTCCACTTT TRBV10-3 NA TRBJ1-6 TRBD1
CASSPFSGWHDYGYTF TGTGCCAGCTCACCCTTTTCAGGGTGGCACGACTATGGCTACACCTTC TRBV18 NA TRBJ1-2 NA
CASSLGPDRPEQFF TGTGCCAGCAGTTTAGGGCCCGACAGGCCTGAGCAGTTCTTC TRBV27 NA TRBJ2-1 NA
CASSQRTGVNEKLFF TGCGCCAGCAGCCAGAGGACAGGGGTTAATGAAAAACTGTTTTTT TRBV4-1 NA TRBJ1-4 TRBD1
CASSFRGAGGYTF TGTGCCAGCAGCTTCCGCGGGGCGGGGGGCTACACCTTC TRBV5-4 NA TRBJ1-2 NA
CASSPNRMSIDEQFF TGTGCCAGCTCACCAAACAGAATGTCGATCGATGAGCAGTTCTTC TRBV18 NA TRBJ2-1 NA
CASSPYPGSYNSPLHF TGTGCCAGCAGCCCCTACCCAGGGTCTTATAATTCACCCCTCCACTTT TRBV21-1 NA TRBJ1-6 NA
CAWSVGLAGGPSETQYF TGTGCCTGGAGTGTTGGGCTAGCGGGGGGGCCCTCGGAGACCCAGTACTTC TRBV30 NA TRBJ2-5 TRBD2
CASRTGGQETQYF TGTGCCAGTAGGACGGGAGGCCAGGAGACCCAGTACTTC TRBV19 NA TRBJ2-5 TRBD2
CASTGPNQETQYF TGTGCCAGCACAGGGCCTAATCAAGAGACCCAGTACTTC TRBV2 NA TRBJ2-5 NA
CASSQEVGLAGGQETQYF TGTGCCAGCAGCCAAGAGGTGGGACTAGCGGGGGGGCAAGAGACCCAGTACTTC TRBV3-1/TRBV3-2 NA TRBJ2-5 TRBD2
CASTTSSVRTGNTGELFF TGTGCCAGCACCACCTCAAGCGTCCGGACAGGGAACACCGGGGAGCTGTTTTTT TRBV27 NA TRBJ2-2 TRBD1